The TCR beta chain described here comes from a study of shared clonotypes between healthy human individuals. The sample holds many counts of this clone. Its antigen is unknown. Other DNA sequences of this sample code for an identical CDR3. Germline CDR1 reads SQVTM; CDR2 reads ANQGSEA. V lost 3 bases and J 0 bases, leaving 14 bases between the germline ends. The CDR3 sequence is 15 residues long. Replicate PCRs for unsorted PBMC used approximately 300 ng DNA (around 30,000 T cell genomes). TCRdb keeps only in-frame clones here, not all; method: immunoSEQ multiplex PCR. The data contain about 500,000 clones, roughly three quarters of them seen just once; the ten biggest clones take up 9.5% to 15%. Findings and limits, study-wide: In this cohort, only blood was sampled, and tissue repertoires likely differ.

This clonotype was sampled from a woman aged 40 to 55 in good health. Some clones in this sample may be carry-over from other donors' samples. This chain uses TRBV29-1 with TRBJ1-2; D is perhaps TRBD1 (5 bases). The sequencing sample was made of PBMCs. CDR3 protein: CSVDGGARANYGYTF. CDR3 sequence (DNA): TGCAGCGTTGATGGAGGGGCAAGAGCTAACTATGGCTACACCTTC.